A single sample gave rise to the 7 T cell receptor beta chains below, sequenced in a study of T cell repertoires in cytomegalovirus infection. Each CDR3 protein is one row after TCRdb ran MiXCR on the reads. Of fewer than 1,000,000 distinct CDR3 sequences in the sample, roughly 31% were seen once. No antigen is known for these receptors. Source: cultured CD8+ T cells from PBMCs, taken from culture after CMV antigen stimulation. These receptor sequences come from a human donor in good health (CMV status not recorded). Some clones in this sample may be carry-over from other donors' samples.

This clonotype has more than one count but fewer than ten. The chain uses TRBV28 and TRBJ2-5; no clear D. Trimming took off 6 bases at V and 5 bases at J, with 19 bases between the two ends. The CDR3 is made up of 15 amino acids. Looked up from germline, CDR1 is MDHEN and CDR2 is SYDVKM. This CDR3 reads CASRATPGSLETQYF. CDR3 bases: TGTGCCAGCAGGGCCACCCCCGGCAGCTTGGAGACCCAGTACTTC.

This clonotype has more than one count but fewer than ten. J is TRBJ1-5 and V is TRBV19; D uncertain. Deletions cut 5 bases from V and 3 bases from J, with 14 bases between. Germline V lookup: CDR1 LNHDA, CDR2 SQIVND (reference sequence). This CDR3 contains 15 residues. DNA of the CDR3: TGTGCCAGTAGTGGGCCCGAGGGCTACAATCAGCCCCAGCATTTT. Protein: CASSGPEGYNQPQHF.

The table lists this clonotype with a few counts. This sequence joins TRBV12-3 or TRBV12-4 and TRBJ1-1; TRBD1 matches at 9 bases. The CDR3 extends over 17 amino acids. Trimming cost V 4 bases and J 0 bases; bases outside gene matches: 9. The CDR3 is CASSSFGQGLVNTEAFF. CDR3 coding DNA: TGTGCCAGCAGTTCCTTCGGACAGGGGTTGGTGAACACTGAAGCTTTCTTT.

V is TRBV11-1 and J is TRBJ2-5, with D possibly being TRBD2 (5 bases). The CDR3 has 14 amino acids. CDR1 is SGHAT and CDR2 is FQDESV in the germline V gene (reference sequence). The germline V and J ends were trimmed by 2 bases and 0 bases, with 7 bases remaining between them. CDR3 sequence reads: CASSLSGNQETQYF. CDR3 coding DNA: TGTGCCAGCAGCTTATCCGGGAACCAAGAGACCCAGTACTTC.

The V call is TRBV19, the J call TRBJ2-1; TRBD2 matches 8 bases. The CDR3 has 15 residues. J lost 5 bases, V lost 4 bases, and 7 bases had no gene match. Germline V gives CDR1 LNHDA, CDR2 SQIVND (reference sequence). The CDR3 region is CASSSGGPYNNEQFF. CDR3 bases: TGTGCCAGTAGTAGCGGGGGGCCTTACAACAATGAGCAGTTCTTC. Combining the CDR3 with reference TRBV19 and TRBJ2-1 gives the whole variable domain DGGITQSPKYLFRKEGQNVTLSCEQNLNHDAMYWYRQDPGQGLRLIYYSQIVNDFQKGDIAEGYSVSREKKESFPLTVTSAQKNPTAFYLCASSSGGPYNNEQFFGPGTRLTVL.

V usage is TRBV13 and J usage is TRBJ1-1; 7 nucleotides agree with TRBD1. J was trimmed by 1 base and V by 5 bases; bases with no gene match: 16. This CDR3 is 18 amino acids long. CDR1 and CDR2 (germline): PRHDT, FYEKMQ (reference sequence). The CDR3 nucleotides are TGTGCCAGCAGCCACTACCAGGGGGGCACATCGGCGAACACTGAAGCTTTCTTT. Protein sequence: CASSHYQGGTSANTEAFF.

This clonotype was seen a few times. This rearrangement joins TRBV7-2 to TRBJ1-6, with TRBD1 identical over 7 bases. The CDR3 totals 14 residues. The junction had 7 bases not matched to a gene; V was cut back by 6 bases and J by 8 bases. The germline V gene has CDR1 SGHTA and CDR2 FQGNSA. This CDR3 reads CASSYGQAHSPLHF. CDR3 nucleotide sequence: TGTGCCAGCAGTTACGGACAGGCTCATTCACCCCTCCACTTT.